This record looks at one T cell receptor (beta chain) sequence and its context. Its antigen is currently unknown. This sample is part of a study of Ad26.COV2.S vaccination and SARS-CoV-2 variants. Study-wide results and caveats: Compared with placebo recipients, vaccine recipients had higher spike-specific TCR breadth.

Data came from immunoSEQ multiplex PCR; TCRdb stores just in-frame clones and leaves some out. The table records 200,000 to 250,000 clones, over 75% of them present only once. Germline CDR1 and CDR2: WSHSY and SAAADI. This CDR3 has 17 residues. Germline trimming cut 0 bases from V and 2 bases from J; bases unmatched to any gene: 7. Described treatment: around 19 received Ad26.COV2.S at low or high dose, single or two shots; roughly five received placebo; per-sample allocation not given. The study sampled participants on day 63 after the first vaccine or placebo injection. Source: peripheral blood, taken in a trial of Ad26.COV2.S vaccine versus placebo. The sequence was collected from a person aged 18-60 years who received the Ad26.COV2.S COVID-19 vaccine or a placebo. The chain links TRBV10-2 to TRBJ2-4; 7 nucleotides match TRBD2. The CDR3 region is CASSESQLALPKNIQYF. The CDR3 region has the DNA TGCGCCAGCAGTGAGTCGCAACTAGCGCTACCCAAAAACATTCAGTACTTC.